This T cell receptor (beta chain) is drawn from a study of PD-1 blockade in classical Hodgkin lymphoma. Points from the study as a whole: Newly diagnosed patients were reported to start with lower TCR diversity than healthy donors. It was CD4+ TCR diversity, not CD8+, that rose significantly by C4D1.

The germline V and J ends were trimmed by 1 base and 5 bases, with 14 bases remaining between them. The length of the CDR3 is 15 residues. Germline CDR1 is LNHDA and CDR2 is SQIVND (reference sequence). As to this clone: The target antigen is unknown.

The protocol was immunoSEQ multiplex PCR, while the TCRdb copy is restricted to in-frame clones and leaves out a portion. This table has roughly 90,000 clones, 80% to 90% appearing once. Each of the patients experienced relapse following autologous stem cell transplantation, and their brentuximab vedotin exposure differed. The J gene is TRBJ1-1, the V gene TRBV19, with D possibly TRBD1 on 6 matching bases. Sequenced here: peripheral blood mononuclear cells (PBMCs), sampled before the second cycle of nivolumab. The TCR sequence derives from a human donor with classical Hodgkin lymphoma. The CDR3 loop is CASSIVGAAGTEAFF. In DNA, the CDR3 is TGTGCCAGTAGTATAGTGGGGGCCGCGGGGACTGAAGCTTTCTTT.